The 26 T cell receptor beta chains below were found in one sample sequenced in a study of T cell changes during pregnancy in multiple sclerosis. TCRdb's table, derived via immunoSEQ multiplex PCR, lists solely in-frame clones and lacks some. The sample lists 56,000 or so clones; less than 90% were seen once. Sequenced here: CD4+ T cells from peripheral blood mononuclear cells, sampled in the third trimester of pregnancy. The source of these receptors is a female donor with multiple sclerosis, enrolled in a pregnancy study.

V is TRBV4-3 and J is TRBJ2-5; unclear D gene. The germline CDR1 and CDR2 sequences are LGHNA and YSLEER. V lost 4 bases, J lost 3 bases, and 15 bases lay in between. The CDR3 has 15 residues. In DNA, the CDR3 is TGCGCCAGCAGCCCCCAGTATCGTTCCGAAGAGACCCAGTACTTC. This translates into CASSPQYRSEETQYF.

CDR3 sequence reads: CASSRGQGGEKLFF. In nucleotides, the CDR3 is TGTGCCAGCAGCCGAGGTCAGGGGGGTGAAAAACTGTTTTTT. The V call is TRBV6-1, the J call TRBJ1-4; 7 bases line up with TRBD1. The CDR3 has 14 amino acids. Germline CDR1 reads MNHNS; CDR2 reads SASEGT. V was clipped by 6 bases and J by 7 bases; unmatched bases: 8.

This chain uses TRBV6-1 with TRBJ2-3; 7 bases are shared with TRBD1. Germline V gives CDR1 MNHNS, CDR2 SASEGT. The CDR3 loop spans 15 amino acids. V was clipped by 6 bases and J by 7 bases; unmatched bases: 13. The CDR3 here is CASSRDRGGENTQYF. The CDR3 coding sequence is TGTGCCAGCAGCAGGGACAGAGGTGGCGAGAATACGCAGTATTTT.

CDR3 nucleotides: TGTGCCAGCCTTCCGTGGACAGGGACACAAGAAGCTTTCTTT. It yields the protein CASLPWTGTQEAFF. V gene TRBV14 combines with J gene TRBJ1-1; 8 nucleotides agree with TRBD1. This CDR3 has 14 amino acids. V was pared by 8 bases and J by 8 bases, with 13 bases of the junction left unmatched. Germline CDR1 reads SGHDN; CDR2 reads FVKESK.

This chain joins TRBV30 and TRBJ2-3; 9 nucleotides line up with TRBD2. This CDR3 is built from 16 residues. The trim removed 0 bases at V and 0 bases at J, leaving 4 bases unmatched. In germline, CDR1 is GTSNPN, CDR2 SVGIG (reference sequence). CDR3 sequence (DNA): TGTGCCTGGAGTGTATGGGCGGGGGGGAGCACAGATACGCAGTATTTT. Amino acid sequence: CAWSVWAGGSTDTQYF.

The chain has TRBV10-3 and TRBJ1-1; D call uncertain. Looked up from germline, CDR1 is ENHRY and CDR2 is SYGVKD. This CDR3 comprises 13 residues. V was cut by 5 bases and J by 5 bases, with 12 bases left in between. CDR3 bases: TGTGCCATCAGTTGGACTGGGGAGACTGAAGCTTTCTTT. Its protein is CAISWTGETEAFF.

V gene TRBV5-1 combines with J gene TRBJ1-1; D not resolved. This CDR3 has 15 residues. Germline CDR1 reads SGHRS; CDR2 reads YFSETQ. V was pared by 2 bases and J by 5 bases, with 16 bases between. The CDR3 DNA is TGCGCCAGCAGCTTAGGATCTGGGCGAGGGACTGAAGCTTTCTTT. It codes for CASSLGSGRGTEAFF.

The chain recombines TRBV7-8 with TRBJ2-5; 7 bases match TRBD2. In germline, CDR1 is SGHVS, CDR2 FQNEAQ. V shed 1 base, J shed 1 base, and the junction held 3 bases outside the gene matches. The CDR3 runs 15 residues. CDR3 amino acids: CASSLGAGVQETQYF. The CDR3 DNA is TGTGCCAGCAGCTTAGGTGCGGGGGTCCAAGAGACCCAGTACTTC.

The chain is built from TRBV11-2 and TRBJ1-1, with no clear D. V was clipped by 3 bases and J by 4 bases, with 12 bases between them. The CDR3 is made up of 14 amino acids. Germline V gene data show CDR1 as SGHAT and CDR2 as FQNNGV. The CDR3 DNA reads as TGTGCCAGCAGCTTTTCTCTGGAGGGCACTGAAGCTTTCTTT. The encoded protein is CASSFSLEGTEAFF.

This chain links TRBV7-2 with TRBJ2-1, with D possibly being TRBD2 (5 bases). V was trimmed by 1 base and J by 5 bases, leaving 12 bases between them. Germline CDR1 and CDR2: SGHTA and FQGNSA. CDR3 length equals 15 residues. The CDR3 nucleotides read TGTGCCAGCAGCTTAGGTGCTAGCAAAAACAATGAGCAGTTCTTC. Translation: CASSLGASKNNEQFF. The full variable domain, rest sourced from reference TRBV7-2 and TRBJ2-1, is GAGVSQSPSNKVTEKGKDVELRCDPISGHTALYWYRQSLGQGLEFLIYFQGNSAPDKSGLPSDRFSAERTGGSVSTLTIQRTQQEDSAVYLCASSLGASKNNEQFFGPGTRLTVL.

The rearrangement links TRBV7-6 to TRBJ2-7; 7 bases line up with TRBD1. The J segment lost 3 bases and the V segment lost 5 bases, leaving 4 bases of the junction unmatched. Looked up from germline, CDR1 is SGHVS and CDR2 is FNYEAQ. The length of the CDR3 is 13 residues. This CDR3 reads CASSPGQLYEQYF. DNA for the CDR3: TGTGCCAGCAGCCCGGGACAGCTCTACGAGCAGTACTTC.

The V call is TRBV28, the J call TRBJ1-1; D not certain. CDR3 length: 10 residues. The V and J ends lost 6 bases and 11 bases respectively, with 10 bases between them. From germline, CDR1 is MDHEN and CDR2 SYDVKM. Written as DNA, the CDR3 is TGTGCCAGCAGCCGACTTACGGCTTTCTTT. Translating it yields CASSRLTAFF.

The chain is built from TRBV30 and TRBJ1-1, with a tentative D call TRBD1 (5 bases). The CDR3 loop spans 14 amino acids. V was shortened by 5 bases and J by 1 base, with 14 bases between the two germline ends. Looked up from germline, CDR1 is GTSNPN and CDR2 is SVGIG (reference sequence). The CDR3 is CAWGSGTPNTEAFF. As DNA, the CDR3 is TGTGCCTGGGGTTCCGGGACTCCGAACACTGAAGCTTTCTTT. The full variable domain, completed using reference TRBV30 and TRBJ1-1, is SQTIHQWPATLVQPVGSPLSLECTVEGTSNPNLYWYRQAAGRGLQLLFYSVGIGQISSEVPQNLSASRPQDRQFILSSKKLLLSDSGFYLCAWGSGTPNTEAFFGQGTRLTVV.

This clone has more than one count but fewer than ten. V and J are TRBV27 and TRBJ2-4, with 8 bases that match TRBD2. With 5 bases clipped from V and 3 bases from J, the junction kept 6 bases outside the gene matches. From germline, CDR1 is MNHEY and CDR2 SMNVEV (reference sequence). The CDR3 extends over 15 amino acids. The CDR3: CASSREGLGKNIQYF. The CDR3 DNA is TGTGCCAGCAGTCGGGAGGGTTTGGGCAAAAACATTCAGTACTTC.

The chain recombines TRBV7-2 with TRBJ2-7; 7 nucleotides line up with TRBD1. Germline CDR1 reads SGHTA; CDR2 reads FQGNSA. J lost 7 bases, V lost 5 bases, and 5 bases had no gene match. The CDR3 contains 12 residues. The CDR3 coding sequence is TGTGCCAGCAGCGCGGACAGGAGGGAGCAGTACTTC. Its protein is CASSADRREQYF.

A remark on this clone: The sample carries other DNA sequences with the same CDR3. The chain has TRBV21-1 and TRBJ1-1; the table gives TRBD1 as D, unverified against the DNA. TRBV21-1 is classified as a pseudogene. The length of the CDR3 is 12 residues. CDR3 sequence: CATDRPNTEAFF. In DNA, the CDR3 is TGTGCCACAGACAGGCCTAATACTGAAGCTTTCTTT.

This chain links TRBV10-2 with TRBJ1-1; 11 bases fit TRBD1. The germline V gene has CDR1 WSHSY and CDR2 SAAADI. The CDR3 contains 15 residues. The trim removed 3 bases at V and 3 bases at J, leaving 3 bases unmatched. The CDR3 loop reads CASSDGQGADTEAFF. The CDR3 nucleotides read TGCGCCAGCAGTGACGGACAGGGGGCGGACACTGAAGCTTTCTTT.

This chain uses TRBV7-2 with TRBJ2-3; 7 positions agree with TRBD2. CDR3 length: 14 residues. Germline CDR1 reads SGHTA; CDR2 reads FQGNSA. Losses at the gene ends were 5 bases for V and 5 bases for J; bases not matched to a gene: 7. CDR3: CASSASGNLDTQYF. CDR3 coding DNA: TGTGCCAGCAGCGCCAGCGGGAATTTAGATACGCAGTATTTT.

The chain is built from TRBV5-1 and TRBJ2-7; TRBD2 matches at 8 bases. V was clipped by 4 bases and J by 2 bases; unmatched bases: 11. The CDR3 is made up of 16 amino acids. CDR1 SGHRS and CDR2 YFSETQ come from the germline V gene. CDR3 in amino acids: CASSREPSGGTYEQYF. As DNA, the CDR3 is TGCGCCAGCAGCAGGGAGCCCAGCGGGGGAACCTACGAGCAGTACTTC. The entire variable domain, with the rest obtained from reference TRBV5-1 and TRBJ2-7, is as follows: KAGVTQTPRYLIKTRGQQVTLSCSPISGHRSVSWYQQTPGQGLQFLFEYFSETQRNKGNFPGRFSGRQFSNSRSEMNVSTLELGDSALYLCASSREPSGGTYEQYFGPGTRLTVT.

The chain combines TRBV5-1 with TRBJ2-1, with D unresolved. The CDR3 loop spans 15 amino acids. V was pared by 0 bases and J by 3 bases, with 10 bases between. Looked up from germline, CDR1 is SGHRS and CDR2 is YFSETQ. CDR3 bases: TGCGCCAGCAGCTTGGAACATGCTAGCTACAATGAGCAGTTCTTC. Its translation: CASSLEHASYNEQFF.

The rearrangement links TRBV27 to TRBJ2-7, with D perhaps matching TRBD1 (6 bases). This CDR3 comprises 15 residues. From germline, CDR1 is MNHEY and CDR2 SMNVEV (reference sequence). V was shortened by 4 bases and J by 1 base, with 14 bases between the two germline ends. In DNA, the CDR3 is TGTGCCAGCAGTTCCGGGACATTTCCTTCCTACGAGCAGTACTTC. Protein product: CASSSGTFPSYEQYF.

J is TRBJ2-1 and V is TRBV5-1; TRBD2 agrees at 11 bases. This CDR3 region has 18 residues. V trimming: 3 bases; J trimming: 8 bases; junction bases outside the gene matches: 16. In germline, CDR1 is SGHRS, CDR2 YFSETQ. The CDR3 region is CASSSVVAGGPTLDEQFF. CDR3 DNA sequence: TGCGCCAGCAGCTCGGTAGTAGCGGGAGGGCCAACGTTGGATGAGCAGTTCTTC.

This rearrangement joins TRBV19 to TRBJ1-2; no definite D call. Germline CDR1 and CDR2: LNHDA and SQIVND (reference sequence). V was clipped by 6 bases and J by 1 base, with 3 bases between them. CDR3 length equals 11 residues. This CDR3 is CASRYNYGYTF. As DNA, the CDR3 is TGTGCCAGTAGATATAACTATGGCTACACCTTC.

V gene TRBV6-6 combines with J gene TRBJ1-1, with D tentatively TRBD1 (5 bases). Germline values: CDR1 MNHNY, CDR2 SVGAGI (reference sequence). Trimming shortened V by 5 bases and J by 3 bases, and 16 bases separated the two germline ends. The CDR3 consists of 15 residues. CDR3 in amino acids: CASSLPDKRHTEAFF. In nucleotides, the CDR3 is TGTGCCAGCAGTCTACCGGACAAGCGTCACACTGAAGCTTTCTTT.

This sequence joins TRBV7-9 and TRBJ1-5; D is undetermined. Trimming removed 5 bases from V and 0 bases from J, with 14 bases in between. CDR3 length equals 16 residues. CDR1 is SEHNR and CDR2 is FQNEAQ in the germline V gene (reference sequence). This CDR3 is CASSRSHLNSNQPQHF. In DNA, the CDR3 is TGTGCCAGCAGCCGGAGTCACCTTAATAGCAATCAGCCCCAGCATTTT.

The chain combines TRBV30 with TRBJ2-7, with D unresolved. There are 12 residues in the CDR3. Trimming took 6 bases from V and 2 from J, leaving 11 bases between them. Germline V gene lookup returns CDR1 GTSNPN and CDR2 SVGIG (reference sequence). The CDR3 here is CACSPATYEQYF. The CDR3 DNA sequence: TGTGCCTGTTCTCCCGCGACCTACGAGCAGTACTTC.